The next 29 T cell receptor beta chains were all read from a single sample in a study of blood T cell repertoires in COVID-19. The method was immunoSEQ multiplex PCR; TCRdb's version includes in-frame clones alone and lacks a portion of them. The sample lists about 480,000 clones, roughly 88% occurring once. The source material was PBMCs or T cells enriched from blood (not recorded which). These receptors came from a woman between 40 and 50 years old who had recovered from COVID-19.

V gene TRBV11-3 combines with J gene TRBJ2-5, with D unresolved. The CDR3 runs to 12 residues. Trimming removed 2 bases at V and 8 bases at J, with 9 bases between. Per germline, CDR1 SGHNT and CDR2 YENEEA. The DNA for the CDR3 is TGTGCCAGCAGCTTAATAGGCGGTACCCAGTACTTC. Amino acids: CASSLIGGTQYF. The whole variable domain, filled in from reference TRBV11-3 and TRBJ2-5, reads EAGVVQSPRYKIIEKKQPVAFWCNPISGHNTLYWYLQNLGQGPELLIRYENEEAVDDSQLPKDRFSAERLKGVDSTLKIQPAELGDSAVYLCASSLIGGTQYFGPGTRLLVL.

The chain carries TRBV30 and TRBJ2-5; the D gene is possibly TRBD1 (6 bases). V lost 0 bases to trimming and J lost 6 bases, with 14 bases between them. Germline loops: CDR1 GTSNPN, CDR2 SVGIG (reference sequence). This CDR3 comprises 14 residues. CDR3 sequence reads: CAWSVPGGRQTQYF. CDR3 sequence (DNA): TGTGCCTGGAGTGTACCTGGGGGCAGACAGACCCAGTACTTC.

The chain employs TRBV15 and TRBJ1-5, with 8 bases matching TRBD1. The CDR3 runs to 15 residues. The V gene end was trimmed by 0 bases and the J gene end by 7 bases; junction bases not matched to a gene: 5. From germline, CDR1 is LNHNV and CDR2 YYDKDF (reference sequence). In DNA, the CDR3 is TGTGCCACCAGCAGAGAAGGACAGGGTGGGCAGCCCCAGCATTTT. Protein: CATSREGQGGQPQHF.

The chain recombines TRBV27 with TRBJ2-5, with 12 bases aligning to TRBD2. The ends lost 6 bases at V and 4 bases at J; junction bases unmatched: 24. The CDR3 consists of 21 residues. The germline gives CDR1 MNHEY, CDR2 SMNVEV (reference sequence). DNA of the CDR3: TGTGCCAGCAGAGCAGGGGTTTCTAGCGGGAGGGCCCAGGTTGCCTTAGAGACCCAGTACTTC. Translated: CASRAGVSSGRAQVALETQYF.

The J gene is TRBJ1-1, the V gene TRBV10-3; D perhaps matches TRBD1 (6 bases). The V gene's germline CDR1 is ENHRY and CDR2 SYGVKD. V lost 0 bases and J lost 3, with 14 bases in between. The CDR3 spans 16 residues. CDR3 region: CAISESTGGADTEAFF. For the CDR3, the DNA is TGTGCCATCAGTGAGTCGACGGGGGGCGCGGACACTGAAGCTTTCTTT.

The genes are TRBV4-1 and TRBJ2-6, with TRBD1 identical over 7 bases. The V gene end was trimmed by 2 bases and the J gene end by 0 bases; junction bases not matched to a gene: 4. CDR1 and CDR2 (germline): MGHRA, YSYEKL. This CDR3 comprises 17 residues. The CDR3: CASSQPGQFSGANVLTF. CDR3 DNA sequence: TGCGCCAGCAGCCAACCGGGACAGTTCTCTGGGGCCAACGTCCTGACTTTC.

The gene calls are TRBV15 and TRBJ2-7, with a possible D match to TRBD2 (5 bases). The CDR3 covers 15 residues. V lost 0 bases and J lost 3, with 12 bases in between. Germline values: CDR1 LNHNV, CDR2 YYDKDF (reference sequence). Written as DNA, the CDR3 is TGTGCCACCAGCAGAGATACGGGAAACCTCTACGAGCAGTACTTC. Its translation: CATSRDTGNLYEQYF.

This rearrangement joins TRBV19 to TRBJ2-7; D perhaps matches TRBD2 (6 bases). Germline V gene sequence: CDR1 LNHDA, CDR2 SQIVND (reference sequence). V was clipped by 1 base and J by 2 bases, with 12 bases between them. CDR3 size: 15 residues. The CDR3 nucleotides are TGTGCCAGTAGTATAGGTCCAGCGGGCACCTACGAGCAGTACTTC. Translation gives CASSIGPAGTYEQYF. Filled out from reference TRBV19 and TRBJ2-7, the complete variable domain reads DGGITQSPKYLFRKEGQNVTLSCEQNLNHDAMYWYRQDPGQGLRLIYYSQIVNDFQKGDIAEGYSVSREKKESFPLTVTSAQKNPTAFYLCASSIGPAGTYEQYFGPGTRLTVT.

A single count supports this clone. V is TRBV18 and J is TRBJ2-3; TRBD2 might be the D (5 bases). V was cut by 2 bases and J by 2 bases, with 11 bases left in between. The CDR3 spans 15 residues. CDR1 is KGHSH, CDR2 LQKENI, per germline. In DNA form, the CDR3 reads TGTGCCAGCTCACCAATACTAGGTTTCACAGATACGCAGTATTTT. Translation gives CASSPILGFTDTQYF.

This clone was observed a handful of times. This chain links TRBV25-1 with TRBJ2-5; 13 positions match TRBD2. Germline trimming cut 1 base from V and 2 bases from J; bases unmatched to any gene: 7. Germline CDR1 MGHDK, CDR2 SYGVNS. The CDR3 length is 18 residues. CDR3 nucleotides: TGTGCCAGCAGTGAATCACCATGGACTAGCGGGGGACAAGAGACCCAGTACTTC. It yields the protein CASSESPWTSGGQETQYF.

This clone was recorded once. DNA of the CDR3: TGTGCCAGCAGCCACCCCACGGGGGACAGTGTATCTTTCTATGGCTACACCTTC. Protein sequence: CASSHPTGDSVSFYGYTF. The chain has TRBV3-1 (or the pseudogene TRBV3-2) and TRBJ1-2; 7 bases agree with TRBD1. J was trimmed by 4 bases and V by 3 bases; bases with no gene match: 17. The CDR3 extends over 18 amino acids. The germline CDR1 and CDR2 sequences are LGHDT and YNNKEL (reference sequence).

This chain connects TRBV2 to TRBJ1-2; D may be TRBD1 (5 bases). The CDR3 spans 14 residues. V was pared by 9 bases and J by 6 bases, with 20 bases between. From germline, CDR1 is SNHLY and CDR2 FYNNEI. The CDR3 coding sequence is TGTGCCAGTAGGAGGGATGAGTTAGGGGATGGCTACACCTTC. This translates into CASRRDELGDGYTF.

V and J are TRBV9 and TRBJ1-4; D gene unclear. The CDR3 is made up of 15 amino acids. Trimming left V 0 bases short and J 4 bases short, with 10 bases between. CDR1 is SGDLS, CDR2 YYNGEE, per germline. CDR3 protein: CASSVDSSNNEKLFF. CDR3 in DNA: TGTGCCAGCAGCGTAGATAGTTCGAATAATGAAAAACTGTTTTTT.

The V call is TRBV5-1, the J call TRBJ2-7, with TRBD1 as a possible D gene (6 bases). Germline assignment: CDR1 SGHRS and CDR2 YFSETQ. The CDR3 contains 15 residues. V lost 0 bases, J lost 0 bases, and 10 bases lay in between. The CDR3 is CASSLDRVTSYEQYF. CDR3 sequence (DNA): TGCGCCAGCAGCTTGGACAGGGTAACCTCCTACGAGCAGTACTTC.

V and J are TRBV24-1 and TRBJ1-1, with TRBD1 matching 8 bases. The CDR3 sequence is 16 residues long. Germline CDR1 KGHDR, CDR2 SFDVKD. With 5 bases clipped from V and 1 base from J, the junction kept 8 bases outside the gene matches. This CDR3 is CATSAATGERNTEAFF. The CDR3 nucleotides are TGTGCCACCAGTGCCGCGACAGGGGAAAGGAACACTGAAGCTTTCTTT.

This clone has only one observation. The rearrangement links TRBV7-7 to TRBJ2-4; TRBD1 agrees at 7 bases. The V gene end was trimmed by 0 bases and the J gene end by 0 bases; junction bases not matched to a gene: 17. The CDR3 spans 21 residues. Germline values: CDR1 SSHAT, CDR2 FNYEAQ (reference sequence). CDR3 DNA: TGTGCCAGCAGCTTAGCGGGGACAGAGCCTTATCCTCTTCTAGCCAAAAACATTCAGTACTTC. Amino acid sequence: CASSLAGTEPYPLLAKNIQYF.

In its sample, this clone was seen a few times. The CDR3 sequence: CASKIGTGDQPQHF. The CDR3 nucleotides are TGTGCCAGCAAGATCGGGACAGGGGATCAGCCCCAGCATTTT. This chain links TRBV2 with TRBJ1-5; 10 bases line up with TRBD1. The CDR3 spans 14 residues. The germline V gene encodes CDR1 SNHLY and CDR2 FYNNEI. V lost 7 bases and J lost 5; bases outside the gene matches: 5.

The V and J genes are TRBV15 and TRBJ1-2; maybe TRBD1 (5 bases). V lost 4 bases to trimming and J lost 4 bases, with 13 bases between them. This CDR3 has 14 amino acids. CDR1 and CDR2 from the germline V gene are LNHNV and YYDKDF (reference sequence). Here the CDR3 reads CATSTRVSGYGYTF. DNA for the CDR3: TGTGCCACCAGCACCAGGGTTTCCGGCTATGGCTACACCTTC.

The chain carries TRBV5-4 and TRBJ1-2, with 7 nucleotides matching TRBD1. The germline V gene encodes CDR1 SGHNT and CDR2 YYREEE (reference sequence). The CDR3 has 14 residues. V lost 3 bases and J lost 8; bases outside the gene matches: 10. In DNA, the CDR3 is TGTGCCAGCAGCTACCGGGACAGAGCTCGGGGCTACACCTTC. It encodes CASSYRDRARGYTF.

This sequence joins TRBV27 and TRBJ1-2, with D perhaps TRBD1 (6 bases). Trimming removed 1 base at V and 4 bases at J, with 19 bases between. From germline, CDR1 is MNHEY and CDR2 SMNVEV (reference sequence). The CDR3 runs to 17 residues. For the CDR3, the DNA is TGTGCCAGCAGTTTATTGGGGGGGCAGGGCCTTTTCTATGGCTACACCTTC. As protein: CASSLLGGQGLFYGYTF.

The chain joins TRBV6-5 to TRBJ2-1; no definite D call. V was clipped by 0 bases and J by 10 bases, with 4 bases between them. The CDR3 consists of 11 residues. Germline V gene data show CDR1 as MNHEY and CDR2 as SVGAGI. The CDR3 DNA is TGTGCCAGCAGTTACTCGGGCGAGCAGTTCTTC. Translation: CASSYSGEQFF.

J is TRBJ2-3 and V is TRBV6-2 or TRBV6-3; TRBD2 is a possible D gene (6 bases). The CDR3 is 15 residues long. CDR1 MNHEY and CDR2 SVGEGT come from the germline V gene. The V end was cut by 5 bases, the J end by 3 bases, with 15 bases between. DNA for the CDR3: TGTGCCAGCAGTCTCCCCGGGAGAAGGACAGATACGCAGTATTTT. Amino acid sequence: CASSLPGRRTDTQYF.

The rearrangement uses TRBV29-1 and TRBJ1-2; 8 bases align to TRBD1. V was clipped by 2 bases and J by 4 bases; unmatched bases: 12. This CDR3 is built from 16 residues. Germline V gene data show CDR1 as SQVTM and CDR2 as ANQGSEA. In DNA, the CDR3 is TGCAGCGTTGAATTTGTTCGGACAGGGTTATCCTATGGCTACACCTTC. Translated, it gives CSVEFVRTGLSYGYTF.

V usage is TRBV10-2 and J usage is TRBJ2-7, with TRBD1 matching 7 bases. Trimming took 3 bases from V and 3 from J; bases not matched to a gene: 5. Germline lookup yields CDR1 WSHSY and CDR2 SAAADI. This CDR3 is built from 14 residues. The CDR3 DNA reads as TGCGCCAGCAGTGAAGGGACAGCTCACTACGAGCAGTACTTC. It encodes CASSEGTAHYEQYF.

The rearrangement links TRBV11-2 to TRBJ2-1; 10 bases are shared with TRBD2. The CDR3 has 18 amino acids. Germline assignment: CDR1 SGHAT and CDR2 FQNNGV. With V trimmed by 5 bases and J by 0 bases, 10 bases remained unmatched. The CDR3 sequence: CASSRSGLAASSYNEQFF. For the CDR3, the DNA is TGTGCCAGCAGCCGATCAGGACTAGCGGCGAGCTCCTACAATGAGCAGTTCTTC.

This sequence joins TRBV18 and TRBJ2-5; D gene unclear. This CDR3 has 15 residues. Germline V gives CDR1 KGHSH, CDR2 LQKENI. The ends were cut back, 10 bases at V and 0 bases at J, with 18 bases in the middle. The CDR3 coding sequence is TGTGCCACCACACGAGACTCGGAGTACCAAGAGACCCAGTACTTC. Encoded protein: CATTRDSEYQETQYF.

Concerning this clone itself: This sample includes further DNA sequences coding for the same CDR3. The chain links TRBV6-5 to TRBJ2-7, with 11 bases identical to TRBD1. The CDR3 loop spans 15 amino acids. The germline gives CDR1 MNHEY, CDR2 SVGAGI. V was clipped by 2 bases and J by 4 bases; unmatched bases: 4. The CDR3 DNA follows: TGTGCCAGCAGTTACAGGGACAGGGGGACGTACGAGCAGTACTTC. Translated, it gives CASSYRDRGTYEQYF.

The chain has TRBV11-3 and TRBJ1-2, with TRBD1 matching over 7 bases. After removal of 5 bases from V and 8 bases from J, the junction contained 8 bases not matched to a gene. CDR1 is SGHNT, CDR2 YENEEA, per germline. The CDR3 totals 13 residues. The chain's CDR3 is CASSAPQGGGYTF. CDR3 in DNA: TGTGCCAGCAGCGCCCCCCAGGGGGGAGGCTACACCTTC.

The J gene is TRBJ2-5, the V gene TRBV9; D ambiguous. Germline V lookup: CDR1 SGDLS, CDR2 YYNGEE. V was clipped by 4 bases and J by 0 bases, with 13 bases between them. This CDR3 is built from 15 residues. DNA for the CDR3: TGTGCCAGCAGCCCAATAGGAGTGTACCAAGAGACCCAGTACTTC. This translates into CASSPIGVYQETQYF.